The entry below describes one TCR beta chain. The antigen it binds to is not known. Per-base qualities were not stored, and no clone one base away is much larger. The library was obtained by the immunoSEQ multiplex PCR assay. The multiplex PCR relied on a mix of 60 forward primers for TCR Vbeta segments and 13 reverse primers for TCR Jbeta segments. A multiplex PCR assay on genomic DNA amplified the CDR3 region of rearranged TCR beta genes. Amplified TCR beta libraries were sequenced as 87-base-pair reads on the Illumina HiSeq System. As for the original processing: A later analysis counted tens of millions of unique TCR beta chains across the 666 repertoires, and some 11 million of these chains were shared by at least two donors. A nearest-neighbor algorithm error-corrected the raw reads and collapsed the reads into unique sequences, merging closely related sequences to remove PCR and sequencing errors. CDR3 sequences were aligned to IMGT reference sequences to assign V, D and J gene segments. Each retained sequence needed at least a six-nucleotide match to both a V gene segment and a J gene segment. A rearrangement counted as productive if the CDR3 had no stop codons and remained in frame with V and J, and every other rearrangement counted as non-productive. Following IMGT convention, CDR3 was defined as the stretch from the second conserved V-encoded cysteine up to the conserved J-encoded phenylalanine. In an earlier analysis of 500 to 650 of the donors, sequences lacking an unambiguous match to a single V gene segment were excluded. In an earlier analysis of about 590 of the donors, a V segment was called functional when productive rearrangements were above 56.7%, and segregating when the standard deviation between donors exceeded 5%. A statistical classification framework was built for diagnosing cytomegalovirus status from the catalog of TCR beta chain sequences. A later analysis assigned V and J genes by comparing TCR nucleotide sequences with IMGT/GENE-DB human TR gene sequences. In a later analysis, CDR3 sequences and most-parsimonious VDJ recombination scenarios were assigned using the TCRdist pipeline. A later analysis defined each TCR beta chain by its CDR3 amino acid sequence plus V-gene family, and excluded reads lacking a unique V-gene family. As a way to deal with suspected cross-contamination and a sequencing artifact, a later analysis dropped hundreds of nucleotide sequences that were highly shared and had low generation probability. For each public chain, a later analysis derived a clonal expansion index from normalized ranks of inferred template counts within each repertoire. A later analysis computed generation probabilities with a VDJ recombination model fitted to out-of-frame rearrangements, and checked the results against IGoR. Hypergeometric tests were used in a later analysis to score TCR-TCR, TCR-HLA and TCR-CMV co-occurrence, with a repertoire-size bias correction applied to the TCR pairs. In a later analysis, false discovery rates were estimated by permuting HLA or CMV assignments 20 times. A later analysis grouped co-occurring TCRs with DBSCAN, adding TCRdist sequence similarity when clustering within HLA-allele-positive subsets. Repertoires with fewer than 30,000 or more than 120,000 public chains, plus five repertoires with anomalous nucleotide sharing, were excluded from co-occurrence clustering. TCRdb re-hosts the immuneACCESS table, in-frame sequences only. Its copies lack some clones; in the studies checked, an unresolved V gene accounts for under half of them, and the cause for the rest is not known. V and J calls and clone size are those listed in that table; D and trimming were worked out from the DNA. Counted in this sample were about 190,000 clones; approximately 90% of them appeared once. The top ten clones comprise roughly 0.98% of the sample.

The cohort consisted of 650 to 850 healthy bone marrow donors. All cohort members were sampled while nominally healthy, although unrecorded immune exposures were likely present. The donor was CMV seronegative and belonged to the group of several hundred seronegative cohort members. Every donor gave a peripheral blood sample, and the peripheral blood mononuclear cells from that sample were used for TCR beta sequencing. The Qiagen DNeasy Blood Extraction Kit was used to extract genomic DNA from the blood cell samples. The sample originates from a study of cytomegalovirus exposure and HLA in healthy donors (TCRdb year 2017). General notes on the study: An earlier analysis of 550 to 700 of the donors reported more than 250 Gb of sequence data and approximately 110 million unique TCR beta sequences from about 200 million T cells. An early release covering about 600 HLA-typed donors comprised 300 to 350 gigabases of sequencing data and around 80 million unique TCR sequences. Of the roughly 400 genotyped donors, over 70% fell in the genetic ancestry cluster associated with self-reported Caucasian donors. The study aimed to test whether cataloging public T cell receptors could reveal signatures of past pathogen exposure. The study used immunosequencing to profile the T cell repertoires of some 600 subjects and linked those repertoires to cytomegalovirus serostatus. In addition to the first cohort of 666 subjects, a separate validation cohort of about 120 different subjects was used. To predict cytomegalovirus infection status, the study combined high-throughput TCR immunosequencing, statistical association of individual TCRs with disease status, and machine learning. A later analysis re-examined previously published TCR beta repertoires from about 700 donors and added high-resolution HLA genotyping to investigate patterns of TCR occurrence. The later analysis used no new phenotypic data to find candidate immune exposures, relying instead on TCR beta sequences and their occurrence across donors. In an earlier analysis of roughly 600 of the donors, high-throughput TCR beta sequencing was used to judge whether each TCR beta V gene segment behaved as functional or pseudogenic. Donor age, sex, ethnicity and CMV serostatus were compiled together with the repertoire data. Genome-wide SNP genotypes for about 55% of the roughly 670 donors were used in a later genetic analysis, which treated that subset as a discovery cohort. Every discovery cohort repertoire had been produced on one sequencing platform. HLA typing included class I and class II loci at four-digit resolution. The number of donors typed differed by locus, with roughly 620-630 for A, B, C, DRB1 and DQB1, more than 500 for DQA1, nearly 610 for DPA1, and 472 for DPB1. Four or five DR-DQ haplotypes were handled as single units for association and clustering, since linkage in the cohort was strong. Among over 350 genotyped donors of the cohort, an average of about 240,000 unique TCR beta nucleotide sequences were sequenced per donor, 15% to 20% of them non-productive. Results the study describes overall, beyond this receptor: In a later genetic analysis, fewer N-insertions in productive TCRs were reported among donors in an Asian-associated ancestry cluster than the roughly 640-donor mean. An earlier analysis of approximately 600 of the donors showed that most TCR beta V segments appeared in productive rearrangements either about 87% or about 30% of the time, which broadly matched IMGT annotations. Most TCR sequences were seen in very few donors, while some public TCRs were found in many individuals. The authors suggested that the approach could potentially be extended to other disease states and immunological phenotypes. Sequencing depth was assumed to be roughly uniform across donors in the presence/absence analyses, though that assumption may not hold. Three of the identified cytomegalovirus-associated TCR beta chains were confirmed in vitro to be specific for cytomegalovirus antigens. A further reported finding was that TCR beta sequences accurately predicted the HLA-A and HLA-B alleles for most subjects in the first cohort. Specific HLA alleles were associated with over 15,000 TCR beta sequences at a false discovery rate of 0.05 in a later analysis. A later genetic analysis associated a missense DCLRE1C variant with V-gene and J-gene trimming of TCR beta chains, and an independent cohort replicated the association. According to a later analysis, parvovirus B19, influenza, CMV and Epstein-Barr virus appeared linked to several top co-occurrence clusters. In the study, approximately 160 TCR beta chains were listed as associated with cytomegalovirus. When HLA alleles, especially DR and DQ, strongly co-occurred, TCR associations were difficult to assign to individual alleles. Because counts were too low, seventeen rarely observed V segments, including chromosome 9 orphons, were left out of the earlier analysis of approximately 580 of the donors. In a later analysis, TCR association rates were found to vary across HLA loci, with the most associated TCRs seen for DRB1 alleles and the fewest for HLA-C alleles. According to a later analysis, most CMV-associated TCR beta chains appeared to be HLA-restricted, and the HLA associations seemed to be driven largely by CMV exposure. In both the original and validation cohorts, the classifier was reported to diagnose cytomegalovirus status with high specificity and sensitivity. This cohort had only TCR beta chains sequenced, and the lack of alpha or paired-chain data limited which features could be detected. Linkage disequilibrium might explain the correlated functional status among segregating V segments, but an unknown experimental factor could not be excluded. A group of highly shared sequence variants was considered likely to be a technical artifact of the sequencing pipeline. In a later analysis, HLA-associated TCR beta chains showed more clonal expansion and lower generation probabilities than non-associated chains that were equally common. HLA typing was unavailable for some donors at each locus, so association tests used only the typed subset. The only immune exposure information available for the cohort was CMV serostatus.

Sequenced: PBMCs. The receptor comes from a boy aged 2 to 9 in good health and CMV-seronegative.

The CDR3 sequence is CASSPRQPTITYEQYF. The DNA is as follows: TGTGCCAGCAGCCCCAGACAGCCCACGATAACCTACGAGCAGTACTTC. The chain is made from TRBV28 and TRBJ2-7; TRBD1 is possibly the D segment (5 matching bases). Reading from cysteine to phenylalanine, the CDR3 counts 16 amino acids. Only the CDR3 portion is preserved as DNA: 48 bases, with reading frame beginning at the first base. V is clipped by 6 bases and J by 2 bases, and the sequence between their germline boundaries is 20 bases long. Sequences MDHEN (CDR1) and SYDVKM (CDR2) are obtained from the germline V gene.